Shown below are 15 T cell receptor beta chains from a single sample sequenced in a study of blood T cells in healthy people across ages. Together with a sample-barcoded 5' primer, a J-beta primer mix was included in a second PCR lasting roughly 6 to 12 cycles. TCRdb independently ran MiXCR on the 5' RACE reads; one entry per CDR3 protein. The sample has around 1,600,000 distinct CDR3 sequences, approximately 39% seen once. Sequencing was done on a sample of blood. These receptors originate from a young woman in good health.

The V call is TRBV20-1, the J call TRBJ2-4; D not certain. Trimming shortened V by 0 bases and J by 1 base, and 13 bases separated the two germline ends. CDR1 and CDR2 from the germline V gene are DFQATT and SNEGSKA (reference sequence). This CDR3 contains 16 residues. The CDR3, as DNA: TGCAGTGCTAGAGATTCGGTTGCTAGGGCCAAAAACATTCAGTACTTC. It codes for CSARDSVARAKNIQYF.

The V gene is TRBV6-1, the J gene TRBJ2-7; D remains ambiguous. The CDR3 runs 14 residues. Germline CDR1 MNHNS, CDR2 SASEGT. Trimming cost V 1 base and J 3 bases, with 10 bases left between them. CDR3 residues: CASSEVHDGYEQYF. As DNA, the CDR3 is TGTGCCAGCAGTGAAGTCCATGACGGCTACGAGCAGTACTTC.

The chain couples TRBV20-1 to TRBJ2-4, with D unresolved. CDR3 length: 10 residues. Germline CDR1 and CDR2: DFQATT and SNEGSKA (reference sequence). Trimming left V 6 bases short and J 4 bases short, with 4 bases between. The CDR3 nucleotides read TGCAGTGCGTTAAAAAACATTCAGTACTTC. Its translation: CSALKNIQYF.

This clonotype was detected a few times. The chain uses TRBV9 and TRBJ2-7; TRBD1 is a possible D gene (5 bases). The V end was cut by 3 bases, the J end by 2 bases, with 12 bases between. From germline, CDR1 is SGDLS and CDR2 YYNGEE. The CDR3 spans 14 residues. The CDR3 reads CASSEEGATYEQYF. The CDR3 bases are TGTGCCAGCAGCGAGGAAGGGGCCACCTACGAGCAGTACTTC. Looking up the rest from reference TRBV9 and TRBJ2-7 gives the full variable domain: DSGVTQTPKHLITATGQRVTLRCSPRSGDLSVYWYQQSLDQGLQFLIQYYNGEERAKGNILERFSAQQFPDLHSELNLSSLELGDSALYFCASSEEGATYEQYFGPGTRLTVT.

The chain is built from TRBV6-1 and TRBJ2-7; D ambiguous. V lost 5 bases, J lost 3 bases, and 8 bases lay in between. Germline V gene lookup returns CDR1 MNHNS and CDR2 SASEGT. There are 12 residues in the CDR3. CDR3 amino acids: CASSPPDYEQYF. The CDR3 DNA is TGTGCCAGCAGTCCGCCTGACTACGAGCAGTACTTC.

This clonotype was counted at least ten times. The chain recombines TRBV29-1 with TRBJ2-7, with TRBD2 as a possible D gene (5 bases). CDR1 is SQVTM and CDR2 is ANQGSEA in the germline V gene. The CDR3 has 10 residues. CDR3 sequence reads: CSVRDYEQYF. The CDR3 coding sequence is TGCAGTGTCCGGGACTACGAGCAGTACTTC.

This chain joins TRBV24-1 and TRBJ2-5; D could derive from TRBD1 or TRBD2 (5 bases each). Germline V gene data show CDR1 as KGHDR and CDR2 as SFDVKD. The CDR3 is 17 amino acids. V lost 2 bases to trimming and J lost 11 bases, with 26 bases between them. CDR3 region: CATSDSGTGSSYNEQYF. The CDR3 DNA sequence: TGTGCCACCAGTGATTCTGGGACGGGGAGCTCCTACAATGAGCAGTACTTC.

This clonotype was seen a few times. The chain joins TRBV5-1 to TRBJ2-3; possible D gene TRBD2, 6 bases. Trimming took 3 bases from V and 6 from J, leaving 11 bases between them. CDR1 SGHRS and CDR2 YFSETQ come from the germline V gene. The CDR3 sequence is 13 residues long. In nucleotides, the CDR3 is TGCGCCAGCAGCTCTAGCGCCGGTGATACGCAGTATTTT. The encoded protein is CASSSSAGDTQYF.

Remarks on this clonotype: Without the conserved terminal phenylalanine or tryptophan, this CDR3 likely stems from a read error. The chain joins TRBV20-1 to TRBJ1-2, with D maybe TRBD1 (5 bases). The CDR3 contains 13 residues. CDR1 DFQATT and CDR2 SNEGSKA come from the germline V gene (reference sequence). Trimming left V 0 bases short and J 4 bases short, with 9 bases between. Here the CDR3 reads CSARETGSYGYTL. For the CDR3, the DNA is TGCAGTGCTAGAGAAACAGGAAGCTATGGCTACACCTTA.

The V gene is TRBV7-9, the J gene TRBJ2-2, with D possibly matching TRBD1 (5 bases). CDR1 is SEHNR, CDR2 FQNEAQ, per germline (reference sequence). V shed 2 bases and J shed 7 bases, with 11 bases lying between them. The CDR3 loop spans 14 amino acids. This chain's CDR3 is CASSLRRDSGELFF. The CDR3 nucleotides are TGTGCCAGCAGCTTAAGAAGAGACAGCGGGGAGCTGTTTTTT. The full variable domain, completed using reference TRBV7-9 and TRBJ2-2, is DTGVSQNPRHKITKRGQNVTFRCDPISEHNRLYWYRQTLGQGPEFLTYFQNEAQLEKSRLLSDRFSAERPKGSFSTLEIQRTEQGDSAMYLCASSLRRDSGELFFGEGSRLTVL.

V gene TRBV27 combines with J gene TRBJ1-2; TRBD1 agrees at 10 bases. Germline assignment: CDR1 MNHEY and CDR2 SMNVEV (reference sequence). The CDR3 is 15 residues long. Losses at the gene ends were 3 bases for V and 1 base for J; bases not matched to a gene: 2. CDR3 amino acids: CASSFDRGLNYGYTF. CDR3 DNA sequence: TGTGCCAGCAGTTTTGACAGGGGGCTTAACTATGGCTACACCTTC.

This clonotype was seen only a few times. The gene calls are TRBV7-2 and TRBJ2-1, with 9 bases fitting TRBD1. The V gene end was trimmed by 6 bases and the J gene end by 2 bases; junction bases not matched to a gene: 5. Germline CDR1 is SGHTA and CDR2 is FQGNSA. This CDR3 region has 15 residues. The CDR3 DNA follows: TGTGCCAGCAGAAAACGGACAGGGGCCTACAATGAGCAGTTCTTC. Its protein is CASRKRTGAYNEQFF.

The chain joins TRBV29-1 to TRBJ2-1; D is perhaps TRBD1 or TRBD2 (5 bases each). Trimming took off 4 bases at V and 5 bases at J, with 9 bases between the two ends. The CDR3 is 12 residues long. Germline assignment: CDR1 SQVTM and CDR2 ANQGSEA. This CDR3 is CSVAGTHNEQFF. In DNA, the CDR3 is TGCAGCGTTGCAGGGACCCACAATGAGCAGTTCTTC.

The chain combines TRBV25-1 with TRBJ2-6; 7 nucleotides line up with TRBD1. The CDR3 runs to 18 residues. The germline CDR1 and CDR2 sequences are MGHDK and SYGVNS. J gave up 2 bases and V 3 bases, and 10 bases lay outside the gene matches. The CDR3, as DNA: TGTGCCAGCAGTGACCCACAGGGGATAGTGGCTGGGGCCAACGTCCTGACTTTC. Protein sequence: CASSDPQGIVAGANVLTF.

CDR3 loop: CGTQATANQPQHF. In DNA, the CDR3 is TGTGGCACGCAGGCCACCGCTAATCAGCCCCAGCATTTT. The rearrangement joins TRBV27 to TRBJ1-5; D gene uncertain. Per the germline V gene, CDR1 is MNHEY and CDR2 is SMNVEV (reference sequence). The CDR3 is 13 amino acids.